The T cell receptor (beta chain) described here comes from a study of siplizumab effects on memory and regulatory T cells. Study results and limitations: Naive T cells looked more diverse than memory cells and looked like major alloresponse contributors. The majority of clones, roughly 80-96% of proliferating CD4+ or CD8+ clones, lacked an assignable naive or memory phenotype. Unstimulated subsets captured only a minor fraction of alloreactive clones.

V gave up 0 bases and J gave up 4 bases, with 10 bases separating them. The germline V gene has CDR1 SGHRS and CDR2 YFSETQ. This CDR3 is built from 14 residues. Concerning this clone itself: Its antigen is unknown.

Assays captured around 97,000 TCR templates per sample. The protocol was immunoSEQ multiplex PCR, while the TCRdb copy is restricted to in-frame clones and leaves out a portion. Of over 100,000 clones in the sample, 90% to 95% are singletons; the top ten hold under 0.2%. This receptor was taken from a human donor in good health. The J gene is TRBJ1-1, the V gene TRBV5-1; D is unclear. What was sequenced was non-Treg CD4+ T cells sorted from blood. CDR3: CASSLGGIGTEAFF. CDR3 DNA sequence: TGCGCCAGCAGCTTGGGGGGAATTGGCACTGAAGCTTTCTTT.